This T cell receptor (beta chain) was profiled in a study of blood T cell repertoires in COVID-19. Study as a whole: T cells, B-cell-depleted T cells, or PBMCs supplied cDNA or gDNA.

Patients of the Seattle cohort, enrolled during active infection, were followed longitudinally. This clone was counted once. The protocol was immunoSEQ multiplex PCR, while the TCRdb copy is restricted to in-frame clones and leaves out a portion. The data contain fewer than 200,000 clones, roughly 80% of them singletons. Sequences were obtained from peripheral blood. The receptor was isolated from an elderly woman with COVID-19, enrolled during active disease.

The chain's CDR3 is CATRVAVNTEAFF. CDR3 DNA: TGTGCCACCCGAGTAGCGGTTAACACTGAAGCTTTCTTT. This rearrangement joins TRBV2 to TRBJ1-1; D is ambiguous. Germline V gene data show CDR1 as SNHLY and CDR2 as FYNNEI. The CDR3 is 13 residues long. V shed 10 bases and J shed 2 bases, with 14 bases lying between them.